The source of this T cell receptor beta chain is a study of blood T cell repertoires in COVID-19. About the research overall: The United States, Italy and Spain supplied acute and convalescent COVID-19 samples. Nucleic acid was either cDNA or gDNA, and it came from T cells, B-cell-depleted T cells, or PBMCs.

Germline V CDR1 and CDR2: LNHDA, SQIVND (reference sequence). The CDR3 sequence is 14 residues long. V dropped 10 bases and J dropped 1; count of bases not matched to a gene: 9. In the original analysis: Nucleated cell number was recorded as an estimate derived from reference gene primer amplification. Clones were read by immunoSEQ multiplex PCR, and TCRdb kept only the in-frame ones, dropping some. V and J calls and clone size are those listed in that table; D and trimming were worked out from the DNA. The sample yields approximately 400,000 clones, roughly 90% seen once. This chain uses TRBV19 with TRBJ2-7; 8 bases agree with TRBD1. The sequence was collected from a man between 40 and 49 years old with acute or convalescent COVID-19. The sequencing sample was made of peripheral blood. The CDR3 bases are TGTGCCACGGCCCCCGGGACAGGATCCTACGAGCAGTACTTC. Translating gives CATAPGTGSYEQYF.